The rows below give T cell receptor beta chains drawn from one sample of a study of CD8 T cells in ankylosing spondylitis. MiXCR, applied by TCRdb to the 5' RACE reads, yields one record per CDR3 protein. The data contain 250,000 or so distinct CDR3 sequences, under 12% of them singletons. The sequencing sample was made of blood, either unsorted or a sorted T cell fraction (not recorded which). These receptors all come from a male donor with ankylosing spondylitis or in good health (not recorded which). CDR3s leave out the opening cysteine and the closing phenylalanine or tryptophan. D genes are given only for firm matches.

v_call	j_call	d_call	cdr3_aa
TRBV29-1	TRBJ1-1	TRBD1	SVGQGEAF
TRBV20-1	TRBJ1-6	TRBD1	SAKQGGSNSPLH
TRBV4-2	TRBJ2-3	NA	ASSQDSRAADTQY
TRBV11-2	TRBJ2-2	TRBD2	ASTKRTSGGPITGELF
TRBV29-1	TRBJ2-1	TRBD2	SVVAGGYNEQF
TRBV3-1	TRBJ2-7	NA	ASSQLGPGEQY
TRBV7-9	TRBJ2-3	NA	ASSFKGLDTQY
TRBV29-1	TRBJ2-1	TRBD1	SAHPGQGNNEQF
TRBV7-8	TRBJ2-5	NA	ASSPDGIWETQY
TRBV6-5	TRBJ2-1	NA	ASSNPPGQREF
TRBV29-1	TRBJ1-1	TRBD1	SVRGDSQGYTEAF
TRBV20-1	TRBJ2-7	TRBD2	SASGELAGTYEQY
TRBV29-1	TRBJ2-3	NA	SVGGSGGGFINTDTQY
TRBV6-5	TRBJ2-1	NA	ASSYSGGFYNEQF
TRBV7-2	TRBJ2-3	NA	ASSLTPAAKGTDTQY
TRBV20-1	TRBJ2-5	NA	SASGTLETQY
TRBV5-1	TRBJ1-1	NA	ASTTGGANTEAF
TRBV30	TRBJ1-6	NA	AWRSAHKRGDSPLH
TRBV12-3/TRBV12-4	TRBJ1-2	NA	ASSPSGTYYGYT
TRBV5-1	TRBJ2-1	TRBD2	ASSSWTSGTETAF
TRBV20-1	TRBJ2-1	TRBD2	SARTSGRRGSDEQF
TRBV28	TRBJ2-7	NA	ASSSSVPNYEQY
TRBV12-3/TRBV12-4	TRBJ2-2	TRBD2	AVGRDPTGELF